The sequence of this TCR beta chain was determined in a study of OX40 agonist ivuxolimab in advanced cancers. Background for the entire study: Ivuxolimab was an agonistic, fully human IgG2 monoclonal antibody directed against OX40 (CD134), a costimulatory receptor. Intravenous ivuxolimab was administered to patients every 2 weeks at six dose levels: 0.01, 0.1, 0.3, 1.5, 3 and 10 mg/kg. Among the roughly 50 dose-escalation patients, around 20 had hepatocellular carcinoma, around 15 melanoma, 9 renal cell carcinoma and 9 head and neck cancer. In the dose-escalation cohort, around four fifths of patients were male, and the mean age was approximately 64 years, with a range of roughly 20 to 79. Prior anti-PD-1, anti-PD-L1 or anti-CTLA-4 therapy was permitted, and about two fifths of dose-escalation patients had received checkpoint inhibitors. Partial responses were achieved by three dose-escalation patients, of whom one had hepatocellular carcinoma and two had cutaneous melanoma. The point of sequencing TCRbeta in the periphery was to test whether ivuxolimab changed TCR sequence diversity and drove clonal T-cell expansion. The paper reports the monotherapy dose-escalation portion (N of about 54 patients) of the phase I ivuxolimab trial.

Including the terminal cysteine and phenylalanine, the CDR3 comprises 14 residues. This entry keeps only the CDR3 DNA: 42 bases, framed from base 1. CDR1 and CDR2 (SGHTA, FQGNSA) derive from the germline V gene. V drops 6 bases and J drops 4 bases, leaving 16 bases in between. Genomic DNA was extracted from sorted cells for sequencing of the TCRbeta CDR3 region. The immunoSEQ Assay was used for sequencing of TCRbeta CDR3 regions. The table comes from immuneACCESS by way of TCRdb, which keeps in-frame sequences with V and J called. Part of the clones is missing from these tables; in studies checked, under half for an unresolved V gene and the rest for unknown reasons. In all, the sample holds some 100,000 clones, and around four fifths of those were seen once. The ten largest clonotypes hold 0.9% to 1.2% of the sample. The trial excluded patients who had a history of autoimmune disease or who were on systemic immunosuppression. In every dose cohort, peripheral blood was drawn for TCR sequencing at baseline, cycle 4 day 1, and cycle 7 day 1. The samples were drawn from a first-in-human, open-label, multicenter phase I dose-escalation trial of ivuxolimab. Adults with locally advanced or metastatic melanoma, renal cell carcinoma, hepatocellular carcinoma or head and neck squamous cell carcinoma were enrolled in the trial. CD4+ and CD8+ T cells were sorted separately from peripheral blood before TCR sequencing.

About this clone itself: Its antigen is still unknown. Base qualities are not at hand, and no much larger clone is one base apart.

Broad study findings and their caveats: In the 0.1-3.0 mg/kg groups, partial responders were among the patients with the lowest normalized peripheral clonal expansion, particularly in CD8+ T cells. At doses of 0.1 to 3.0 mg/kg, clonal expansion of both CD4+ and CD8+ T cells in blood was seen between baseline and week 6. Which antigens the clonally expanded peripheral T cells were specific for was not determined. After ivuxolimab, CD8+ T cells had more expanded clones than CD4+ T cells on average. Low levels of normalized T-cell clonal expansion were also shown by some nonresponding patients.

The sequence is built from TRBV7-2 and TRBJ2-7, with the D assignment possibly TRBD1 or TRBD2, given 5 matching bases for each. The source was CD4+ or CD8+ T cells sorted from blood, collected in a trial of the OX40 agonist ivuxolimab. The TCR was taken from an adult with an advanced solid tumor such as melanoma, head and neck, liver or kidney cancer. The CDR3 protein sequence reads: CASSFRDGGYEQYF. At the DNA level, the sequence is TGTGCCAGCAGTTTCCGGGACGGAGGTTACGAGCAGTACTTC.